The 20 T cell receptor beta chains below all came from one sample that was sequenced in a study of control samples from healthy donors and cancer patients. Profiling relied on immunoSEQ multiplex PCR, and the TCRdb table lists in-frame clones only, not all of them. The sample holds some 20,000 clones; approximately 90% are singletons and the top ten take around 9%. The sequenced sample was PBMCs. The source is a woman aged 55-69 years with head and neck cancer.

V gene TRBV5-6 combines with J gene TRBJ2-1, with a weak D call TRBD2 (5 bases). This CDR3 contains 14 residues. CDR1 is SGHDT and CDR2 is YYEEEE in the germline V gene. V was trimmed by 2 bases and J by 5 bases, leaving 11 bases between them. The CDR3 bases are TGTGCCAGCAGCTTAGGAGGACTTAACAATGAGCAGTTCTTC. This codes for CASSLGGLNNEQFF.

The CDR3 protein is CASSVEGGAHQPQHF. In nucleotides, the CDR3 is TGTGCCAGCAGCGTAGAGGGGGGGGCACATCAGCCCCAGCATTTT. The J gene is TRBJ1-5, the V gene TRBV9; TRBD1 might be the D (6 bases). The CDR3 has 15 amino acids. CDR1 is SGDLS, CDR2 YYNGEE, per germline. V lost 0 bases, J lost 5 bases, and 12 bases lay in between.

This sequence joins TRBV11-2 and TRBJ1-2; no clear D gene. CDR3 length: 14 amino acids. Germline CDR1 is SGHAT and CDR2 is FQNNGV. Deletions cut 6 bases from V and 7 bases from J, with 18 bases between. CDR3 DNA sequence: TGTGCCAGCAGTCTTGGGTGGGGAATTCCTGGCTACACCTTC. Translation: CASSLGWGIPGYTF.

The chain carries TRBV19 and TRBJ1-2; D possibly corresponds to TRBD1 (5 bases). CDR3 length: 15 amino acids. V was pared by 7 bases and J by 7 bases, with 22 bases between. Germline-derived CDR1 and CDR2 are LNHDA and SQIVND (reference sequence). The CDR3 bases are TGTGCCAGTAACAAGGGACCGGGCTCCGTGGCTGGCTACACCTTC. It codes for CASNKGPGSVAGYTF.

CDR3 region: CASSRGTGFYEQYF. The CDR3 DNA sequence: TGTGCCAGCAGTAGAGGGACAGGGTTCTACGAGCAGTACTTC. V and J are TRBV6-5 and TRBJ2-7, with 9 bases identical to TRBD1. The germline gives CDR1 MNHEY, CDR2 SVGAGI. Losses at the gene ends were 5 bases for V and 3 bases for J; bases not matched to a gene: 5. The CDR3 consists of 14 residues.

The chain uses TRBV27 and TRBJ2-5, with D perhaps being TRBD1 or TRBD2 (6 bases each). The CDR3 consists of 19 residues. Germline CDR1 MNHEY, CDR2 SMNVEV (reference sequence). V was trimmed by 6 bases and J by 0 bases, leaving 26 bases between them. The CDR3: CASRPRGTTPPLYQETQYF. CDR3 sequence (DNA): TGTGCCAGCAGGCCCCGCGGGACAACACCACCGCTGTACCAAGAGACCCAGTACTTC.

The rearrangement joins TRBV19 to TRBJ1-1; 7 bases align to TRBD1. V lost 9 bases and J lost 8; bases outside the gene matches: 6. Looked up from germline, CDR1 is LNHDA and CDR2 is SQIVND (reference sequence). CDR3 length equals 11 residues. CDR3 coding DNA: TGTGCCAGCAGACAGGGTAGAGAAGCTTTCTTT. Translating gives CASRQGREAFF.

The J gene is TRBJ2-1, the V gene TRBV4-1; D might be TRBD2 (5 bases). Germline V CDR1 and CDR2: MGHRA, YSYEKL. V dropped 2 bases and J dropped 0 bases, with 17 bases sitting between them. There are 18 residues in the CDR3. The CDR3 bases are TGCGCCAGCAGCCAACCCTCCAGCTACGGACTCTCCTACAATGAGCAGTTCTTC. It translates to CASSQPSSYGLSYNEQFF.

V is TRBV5-1 and J is TRBJ2-1; possibly TRBD2 for D (5 bases). Looked up from germline, CDR1 is SGHRS and CDR2 is YFSETQ. This CDR3 has 11 amino acids. The V gene lost 7 bases and the J gene lost 3 bases, with 5 bases spanning the gap. The CDR3 DNA sequence: TGCGCCAGCCGGGACTACAATGAGCAGTTCTTC. Its translation is CASRDYNEQFF.

In its sample, this clone was seen once. The CDR3 here is CASSSPDYHRAYEQYF. CDR3 sequence (DNA): TGTGCCAGCAGCTCACCAGACTACCACCGGGCCTACGAGCAGTACTTC. This chain links TRBV11-2 with TRBJ2-7; D may be TRBD2 (5 bases). CDR3 length: 16 amino acids. Looked up from germline, CDR1 is SGHAT and CDR2 is FQNNGV. V lost 4 bases to trimming and J lost 2 bases, with 18 bases between them.

The chain carries TRBV4-1 and TRBJ2-4; D is unresolved. This CDR3 has 17 residues. The V gene's germline CDR1 is MGHRA and CDR2 YSYEKL. V was trimmed by 0 bases and J by 0 bases, leaving 12 bases between them. The CDR3 loop reads CASSQDTTALAKNIQYF. As DNA, the CDR3 is TGCGCCAGCAGCCAAGATACTACAGCCCTAGCCAAAAACATTCAGTACTTC.

The chain is built from TRBV5-6 and TRBJ1-1; maybe TRBD1 (5 bases). Germline CDR1 and CDR2: SGHDT and YYEEEE. The CDR3 sequence is 15 residues long. The V and J ends lost 3 bases and 8 bases respectively, with 20 bases between them. CDR3 DNA sequence: TGTGCCAGCAGCTGGGGCCGGTGGGGCCTTAGGGAAGCTTTCTTT. This sequence encodes CASSWGRWGLREAFF.

The chain carries TRBV28 and TRBJ1-5, with TRBD1 matching 7 bases. The CDR3 is 16 amino acids. Losses at the gene ends were 6 bases for V and 0 bases for J; bases not matched to a gene: 8. From germline, CDR1 is MDHEN and CDR2 SYDVKM. The CDR3: CASSSTGFYSNQPQHF. Written as DNA, the CDR3 is TGTGCCAGCAGCTCGACAGGGTTTTATAGCAATCAGCCCCAGCATTTT.

The gene calls are TRBV9 and TRBJ2-3; weak D call: TRBD2 (5 bases). Trimming removed 4 bases at V and 1 base at J, with 16 bases between. This CDR3 comprises 16 residues. Germline V gene data show CDR1 as SGDLS and CDR2 as YYNGEE. This CDR3 is CASSPRIARGTDTQYF. In nucleotides, the CDR3 is TGTGCCAGCAGCCCCCGAATAGCGCGGGGCACAGATACGCAGTATTTT.

The rearrangement links TRBV5-4 to TRBJ2-1; the D call may be TRBD1 or TRBD2 (5 bases each). The germline V gene encodes CDR1 SGHNT and CDR2 YYREEE (reference sequence). V lost 4 bases, J lost 6 bases, and 14 bases lay in between. This CDR3 is 14 amino acids long. CDR3 region: CASSLGTKGNEQFF. The DNA for the CDR3 is TGTGCCAGCAGCCTAGGGACGAAGGGCAATGAGCAGTTCTTC.

This chain connects TRBV27 to TRBJ1-1; tentatively, D is TRBD1 (6 bases). CDR1 and CDR2 (germline): MNHEY, SMNVEV (reference sequence). The CDR3 is made up of 12 amino acids. Trimming cost V 7 bases and J 4 bases, with 10 bases left between them. CDR3 in amino acids: CASTSRGTEAFF. CDR3 in DNA: TGTGCCAGCACAAGCAGGGGCACTGAAGCTTTCTTT.

This chain links TRBV6-2 or TRBV6-3 with TRBJ1-5; D might be TRBD1 (5 bases). Germline-derived CDR1 and CDR2 are MNHEY and SVGEGT. Trimming took 1 base from V and 7 from J, leaving 11 bases between them. The CDR3 totals 14 residues. The CDR3 loop reads CASSYYGAGQPQHF. In DNA, the CDR3 is TGTGCCAGCAGTTACTACGGGGCCGGACAGCCCCAGCATTTT.

The rearrangement uses TRBV19 and TRBJ1-2; D perhaps matches TRBD1 (5 bases). Between the trimmed V and J ends, which lost 4 bases and 5 bases, there was a span of 14 bases. There are 14 residues in the CDR3. Germline CDR1 reads LNHDA; CDR2 reads SQIVND (reference sequence). This chain's CDR3 is CASSTLTETYGYTF. The CDR3 nucleotides read TGTGCCAGTAGTACGCTGACAGAGACATATGGCTACACCTTC.

The gene calls are TRBV14 and TRBJ1-3; D not resolved. CDR3 size: 18 residues. Germline lookup yields CDR1 SGHDN and CDR2 FVKESK. The V and J ends lost 3 bases and 0 bases respectively, with 18 bases between them. CDR3 residues: CASSHLPSGVSSGNTIYF. CDR3 in DNA: TGTGCCAGCAGCCACTTACCCTCCGGGGTGAGCTCTGGAAACACCATATATTTT.

The chain uses TRBV5-1 and TRBJ2-1; 9 positions match TRBD2. The germline CDR1 and CDR2 sequences are SGHRS and YFSETQ. Trimming cost V 7 bases and J 5 bases; bases outside gene matches: 10. CDR3 length equals 15 residues. CDR3 nucleotide sequence: TGCGCCAGCGGTTTGGCTAGCGGGACGGACAATGAGCAGTTCTTC. Its translation is CASGLASGTDNEQFF. The full variable domain, its missing parts supplied by reference TRBV5-1 and TRBJ2-1, is KAGVTQTPRYLIKTRGQQVTLSCSPISGHRSVSWYQQTPGQGLQFLFEYFSETQRNKGNFPGRFSGRQFSNSRSEMNVSTLELGDSALYLCASGLASGTDNEQFFGPGTRLTVL.